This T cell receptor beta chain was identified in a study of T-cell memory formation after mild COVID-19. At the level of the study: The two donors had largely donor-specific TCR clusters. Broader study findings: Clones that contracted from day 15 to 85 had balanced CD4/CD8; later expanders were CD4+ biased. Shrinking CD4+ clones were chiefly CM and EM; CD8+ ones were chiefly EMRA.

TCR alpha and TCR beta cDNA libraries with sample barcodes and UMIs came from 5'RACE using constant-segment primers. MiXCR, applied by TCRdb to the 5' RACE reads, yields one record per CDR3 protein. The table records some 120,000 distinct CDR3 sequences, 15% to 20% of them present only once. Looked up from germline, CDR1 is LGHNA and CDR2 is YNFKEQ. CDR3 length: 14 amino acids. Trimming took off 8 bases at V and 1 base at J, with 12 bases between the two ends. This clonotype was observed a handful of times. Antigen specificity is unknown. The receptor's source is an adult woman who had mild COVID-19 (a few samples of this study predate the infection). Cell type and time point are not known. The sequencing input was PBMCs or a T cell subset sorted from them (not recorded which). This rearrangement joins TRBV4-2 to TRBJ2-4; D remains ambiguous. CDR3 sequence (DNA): TGTGCCAGCCGTGATAGTGGGGCCAAAAACATTCAGTACTTC. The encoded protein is CASRDSGAKNIQYF.